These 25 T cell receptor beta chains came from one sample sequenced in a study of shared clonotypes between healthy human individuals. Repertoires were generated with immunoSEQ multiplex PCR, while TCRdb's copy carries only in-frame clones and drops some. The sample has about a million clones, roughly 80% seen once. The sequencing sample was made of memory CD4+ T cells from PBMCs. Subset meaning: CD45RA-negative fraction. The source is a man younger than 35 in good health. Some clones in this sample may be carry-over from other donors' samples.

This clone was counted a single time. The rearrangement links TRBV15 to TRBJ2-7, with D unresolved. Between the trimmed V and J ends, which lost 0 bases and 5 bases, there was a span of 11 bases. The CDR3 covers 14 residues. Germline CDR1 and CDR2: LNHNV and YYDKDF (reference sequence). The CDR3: CATSRDMVAHEQYF. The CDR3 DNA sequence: TGTGCCACCAGCAGAGATATGGTTGCCCACGAGCAGTACTTC.

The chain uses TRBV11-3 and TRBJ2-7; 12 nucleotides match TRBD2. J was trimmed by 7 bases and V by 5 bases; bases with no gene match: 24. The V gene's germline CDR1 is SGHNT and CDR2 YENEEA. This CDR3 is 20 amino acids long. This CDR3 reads CASSPSVASGRAPVGREQYF. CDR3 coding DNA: TGTGCCAGCAGCCCTAGCGTGGCTAGCGGGAGGGCCCCTGTGGGGAGGGAGCAGTACTTC.

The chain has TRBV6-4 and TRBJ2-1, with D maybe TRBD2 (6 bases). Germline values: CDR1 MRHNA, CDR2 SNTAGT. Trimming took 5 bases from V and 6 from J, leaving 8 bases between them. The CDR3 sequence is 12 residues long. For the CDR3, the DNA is TGTGCCAGCAGTCGACTAGTCAATGAGCAGTTCTTC. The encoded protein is CASSRLVNEQFF.

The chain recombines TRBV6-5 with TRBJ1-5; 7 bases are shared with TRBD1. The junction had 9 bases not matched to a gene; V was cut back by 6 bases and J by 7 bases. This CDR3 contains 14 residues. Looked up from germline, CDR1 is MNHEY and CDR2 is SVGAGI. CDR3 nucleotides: TGTGCCAGCAGATCAGGGGGATTGCGGCAGCCCCAGCATTTT. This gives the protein CASRSGGLRQPQHF.

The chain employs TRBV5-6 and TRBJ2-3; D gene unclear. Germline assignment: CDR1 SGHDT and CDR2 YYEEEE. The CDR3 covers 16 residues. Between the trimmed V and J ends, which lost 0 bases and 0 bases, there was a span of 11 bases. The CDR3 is CASSLERRASTDTQYF. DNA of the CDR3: TGTGCCAGCAGCTTGGAAAGAAGGGCGAGCACAGATACGCAGTATTTT.

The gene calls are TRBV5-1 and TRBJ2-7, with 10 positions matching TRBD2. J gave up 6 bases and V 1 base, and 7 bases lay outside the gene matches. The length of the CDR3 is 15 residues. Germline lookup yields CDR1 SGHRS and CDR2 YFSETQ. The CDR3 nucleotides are TGCGCCAGCAGCTTGTTCCTAGCGGGAGAATCCGAGCAGTACTTC. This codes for CASSLFLAGESEQYF.

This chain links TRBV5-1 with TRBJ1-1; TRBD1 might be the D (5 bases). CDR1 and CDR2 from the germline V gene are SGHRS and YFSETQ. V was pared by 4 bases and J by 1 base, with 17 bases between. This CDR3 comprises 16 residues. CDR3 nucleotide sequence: TGCGCCAGCAGCCGAGGCAGGGATTGGGCGAACACTGAAGCTTTCTTT. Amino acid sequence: CASSRGRDWANTEAFF.

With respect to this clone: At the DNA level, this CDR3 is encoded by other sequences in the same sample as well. The CDR3 protein is CASSLGVKNTEAFF. For the CDR3, the DNA is TGTGCCAGCAGCTTAGGTGTGAAGAACACTGAAGCTTTCTTT. This chain connects TRBV11-1 to TRBJ1-1; no reliable D call. Between the trimmed V and J ends, which lost 1 base and 1 base, there was a span of 7 bases. The CDR3 length is 14 residues. Germline CDR1 reads SGHAT; CDR2 reads FQDESV (reference sequence).

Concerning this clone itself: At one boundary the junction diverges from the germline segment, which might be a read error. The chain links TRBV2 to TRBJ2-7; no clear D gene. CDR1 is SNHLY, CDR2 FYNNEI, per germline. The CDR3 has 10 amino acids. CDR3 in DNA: TGTGCCAGCAGGGAGAATCTTGTGACCTTC. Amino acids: CASRENLVTF.

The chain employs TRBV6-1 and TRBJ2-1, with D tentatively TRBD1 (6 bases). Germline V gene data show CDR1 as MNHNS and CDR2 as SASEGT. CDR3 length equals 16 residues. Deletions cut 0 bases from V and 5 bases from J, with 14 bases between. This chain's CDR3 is CASSEAFGGANNEQFF. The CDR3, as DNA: TGTGCCAGCAGTGAAGCGTTTGGGGGCGCTAACAATGAGCAGTTCTTC.

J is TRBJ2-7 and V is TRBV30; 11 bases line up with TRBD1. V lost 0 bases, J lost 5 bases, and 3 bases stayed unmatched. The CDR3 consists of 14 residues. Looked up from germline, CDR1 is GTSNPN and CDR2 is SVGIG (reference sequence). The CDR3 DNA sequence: TGTGCCTGGAGTGTATGGGACAGGGGGGACGAGCAGTACTTC. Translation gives CAWSVWDRGDEQYF.

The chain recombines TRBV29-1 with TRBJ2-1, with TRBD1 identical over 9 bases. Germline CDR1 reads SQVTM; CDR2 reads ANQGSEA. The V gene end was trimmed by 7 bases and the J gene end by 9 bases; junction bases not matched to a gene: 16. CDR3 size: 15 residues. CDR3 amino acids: CSASPGTGSPGEQFF. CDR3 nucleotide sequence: TGCAGCGCCAGCCCGGGGACAGGGTCCCCCGGTGAGCAGTTCTTC.

In nucleotides, the CDR3 is TGTGCCAGCTCACTCAATCGGGTCCAGGGGGCTGGCTACACCTTC. This encodes CASSLNRVQGAGYTF. The chain is built from TRBV18 and TRBJ1-2, with 8 bases lining up with TRBD1. Germline loops: CDR1 KGHSH, CDR2 LQKENI. This CDR3 contains 15 residues. Unmatched junction bases numbered 11, after V lost 4 bases and J lost 7 bases.

CDR3 nucleotides: TGTGCCAGTAGTATCCTTACAGACTCCTACGAGCAGTACTTC. This translates into CASSILTDSYEQYF. The chain combines TRBV19 with TRBJ2-7; D not resolved. Germline CDR1 and CDR2: LNHDA and SQIVND (reference sequence). Trimming removed 3 bases at V and 0 bases at J, with 9 bases between. CDR3 length: 14 residues.

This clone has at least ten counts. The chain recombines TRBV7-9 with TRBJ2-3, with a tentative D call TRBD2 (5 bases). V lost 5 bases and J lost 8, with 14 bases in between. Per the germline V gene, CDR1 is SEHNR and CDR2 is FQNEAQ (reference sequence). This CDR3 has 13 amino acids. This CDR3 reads CASSPQMSGTQYF. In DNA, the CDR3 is TGTGCCAGCAGCCCGCAAATGAGCGGTACGCAGTATTTT.

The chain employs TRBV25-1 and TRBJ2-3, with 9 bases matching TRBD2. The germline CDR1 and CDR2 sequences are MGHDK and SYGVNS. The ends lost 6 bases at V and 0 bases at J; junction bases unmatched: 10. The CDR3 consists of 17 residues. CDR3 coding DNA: TGTGCCAGCAGCTCCTCTCCACTAGCGGGCAGCACAGATACGCAGTATTTT. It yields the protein CASSSSPLAGSTDTQYF.

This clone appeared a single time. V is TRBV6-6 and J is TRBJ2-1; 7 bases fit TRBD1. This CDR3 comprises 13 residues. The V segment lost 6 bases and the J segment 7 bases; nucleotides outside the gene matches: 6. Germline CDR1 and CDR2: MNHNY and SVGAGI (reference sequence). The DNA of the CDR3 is TGTGCCAGCAGCGTCGACAGGGATAATGAGCAGTTCTTC. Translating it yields CASSVDRDNEQFF.

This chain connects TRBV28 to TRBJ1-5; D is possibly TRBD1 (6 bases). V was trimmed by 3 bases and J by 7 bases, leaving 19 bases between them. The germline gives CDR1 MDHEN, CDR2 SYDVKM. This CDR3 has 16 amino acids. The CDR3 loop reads CASSFLVRGAGQPQHF. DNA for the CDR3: TGTGCCAGCAGTTTTTTAGTACGGGGGGCCGGCCAGCCCCAGCATTTT.

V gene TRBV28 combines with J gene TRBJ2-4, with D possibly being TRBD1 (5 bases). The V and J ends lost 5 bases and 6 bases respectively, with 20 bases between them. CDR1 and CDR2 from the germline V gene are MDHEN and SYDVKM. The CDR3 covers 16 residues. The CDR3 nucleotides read TGTGCCAGCAGTGCGGCCCTTGGGGCGCGAGGAAACATTCAGTACTTC. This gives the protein CASSAALGARGNIQYF.

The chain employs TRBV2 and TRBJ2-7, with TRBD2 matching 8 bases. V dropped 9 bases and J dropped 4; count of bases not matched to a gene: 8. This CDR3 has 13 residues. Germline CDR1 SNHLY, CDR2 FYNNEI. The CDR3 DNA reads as TGTGCCAGTGTGGAGCGGGAGTGGTACGAGCAGTACTTC. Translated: CASVEREWYEQYF.

The chain's CDR3 is CASSSDIVQETQYF. The CDR3 nucleotides read TGTGCCAGTAGCAGTGATATCGTCCAAGAGACCCAGTACTTC. The chain combines TRBV2 with TRBJ2-5; D is unclear. Germline lookup yields CDR1 SNHLY and CDR2 FYNNEI. The CDR3 is made up of 14 amino acids. Deletions cut 9 bases from V and 1 base from J, with 15 bases between.

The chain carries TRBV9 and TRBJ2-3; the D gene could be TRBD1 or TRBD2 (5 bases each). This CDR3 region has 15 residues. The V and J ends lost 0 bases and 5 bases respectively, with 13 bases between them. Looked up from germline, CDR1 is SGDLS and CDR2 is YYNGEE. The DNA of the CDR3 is TGTGCCAGCAGCGTAGAAGGGACGGACGTAGATACGCAGTATTTT. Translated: CASSVEGTDVDTQYF.

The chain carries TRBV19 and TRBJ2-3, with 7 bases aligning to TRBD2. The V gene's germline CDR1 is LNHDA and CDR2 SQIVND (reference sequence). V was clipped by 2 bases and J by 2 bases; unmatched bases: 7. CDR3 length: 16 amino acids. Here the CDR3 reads CASSIWGGSATDTQYF. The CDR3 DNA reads TGTGCCAGTAGTATATGGGGCGGGAGCGCCACAGATACGCAGTATTTT. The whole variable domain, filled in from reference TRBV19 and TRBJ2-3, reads DGGITQSPKYLFRKEGQNVTLSCEQNLNHDAMYWYRQDPGQGLRLIYYSQIVNDFQKGDIAEGYSVSREKKESFPLTVTSAQKNPTAFYLCASSIWGGSATDTQYFGPGTRLTVL.

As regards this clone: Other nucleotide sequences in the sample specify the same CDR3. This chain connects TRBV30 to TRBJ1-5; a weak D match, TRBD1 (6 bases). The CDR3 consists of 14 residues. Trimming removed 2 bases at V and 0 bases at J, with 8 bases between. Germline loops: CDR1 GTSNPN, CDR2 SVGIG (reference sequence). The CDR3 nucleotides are TGTGCCTGGAGTCGGGGGCCTAGCAATCAGCCCCAGCATTTT. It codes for CAWSRGPSNQPQHF.

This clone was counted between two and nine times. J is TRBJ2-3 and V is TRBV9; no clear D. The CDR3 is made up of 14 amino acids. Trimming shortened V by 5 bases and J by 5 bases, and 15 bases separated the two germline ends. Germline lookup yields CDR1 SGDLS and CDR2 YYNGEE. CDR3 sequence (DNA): TGTGCCAGCAGTGGGCGGAATTCCAGAGATACGCAGTATTTT. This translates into CASSGRNSRDTQYF.